Below, 2 T cell receptor beta chains from the same sample are listed, as sequenced in a study of tissue T cells after allogeneic stem cell transplantation. Time point here: mouse harvest day 14 after allogeneic transplant. Tail vein injection delivered 10^7 T-cell-depleted bone marrow cells and 10^6 splenic CD5+ T cells. Repertoires were generated with immunoSEQ multiplex PCR, while TCRdb's copy carries only in-frame clones and drops some. The data contain roughly 2,700 clones, 48% of them seen just once; the ten biggest clones take up 33%. Source material: lymph node tissue. The receptors were gathered from a female BALB/c mouse given C57BL/6 T cells with graft-versus-host disease after an allogeneic hematopoietic cell transplant.

Regarding this clone: The genes are named according to mouse. Coverage ceases 1 residue before the CDR3 finishes, and the germline J gene fills in the end. The V and J genes are TRBV4 and TRBJ1-1, with D tentatively TRBD1 (5 bases). CDR1 and CDR2 (germline): LGHDT, YNNKQL (reference sequence). This CDR3 comprises 13 residues. V lost 4 bases and J 3 bases, leaving 9 bases between the germline ends. The CDR3 sequence: CASSWTKHTEVFF. The sequenced CDR3 bases are TGTGCCAGCAGCTGGACAAAACACACAGAAGTCTTC. The full variable domain, rest sourced from reference TRBV4 and TRBJ1-1, is ETAVFQTPNYHVTQVGNEVSFNCKQTLGHDTMYWYKQDSKKLLKIMFSYNNKQLIVNETVPRRFSPQSSDKAHLNLRIKSVEPEDSAVYLCASSWTKHTEVFFGKGTRLTVV.

This clone has just a few counts. Mouse gene names apply. Partial CDR3 DNA: TGTGCCAGCAGCTTAACTGGGGCCTCCTATGAACAGTAC. Its protein product is CASSLTGASYEQY. The entire CDR3 is CASSLTGASYEQYF. The chain couples TRBV3 to TRBJ2-7, with TRBD2 matching over 7 bases. The missing CDR3 end, 1 residue past where the read stops, is filled in from the germline J gene. The CDR3 is 14 residues long. Unmatched junction bases numbered 1, after V lost 2 bases and J lost 0 bases. In germline, CDR1 is SNHLY, CDR2 FYNGKV (reference sequence).